This T cell receptor (beta chain) was identified in a study of cytomegalovirus exposure and HLA in healthy donors (dated by TCRdb to 2017 to 2019). Regarding the study in general: According to an earlier analysis of several hundred of the donors, about 179 million T cells yielded over 100 million unique TCR beta sequences and 250 to 350 Gb of sequence data. Typing coverage varied by locus: roughly 629-630 donors for A, B, C, DRB1 and DQB1; about 520 for DQA1; about 590 for DPA1; approximately 490 for DPB1. In addition to the first cohort of roughly 700 subjects, a separate validation cohort of about 120 different subjects was used. Donor age, sex, ethnicity and CMV serostatus were compiled alongside the repertoire data. All discovery cohort repertoires had been generated on a single sequencing platform. To predict cytomegalovirus infection status, the study combined high-throughput TCR immunosequencing, statistical association of individual TCRs with disease status, and machine learning. HLA typing included class I and class II loci at four-digit resolution. Rather than using new phenotypic data, the later analysis identified candidate immune exposures from TCR beta sequences and from how often those sequences occurred across donors. Because of strong linkage in the cohort, four to six DR-DQ haplotypes were treated as single units for association and clustering. Of the roughly 400 genotyped donors, approximately 83% fell in the genetic ancestry cluster associated with self-reported Caucasian donors. Genome-wide SNP genotypes for about 65% of the 666 donors were used in a later genetic analysis, which treated that subset as a discovery cohort. An early release covering about 600 HLA-typed donors comprised approximately 300 gigabases of sequencing data and 85 million or so unique TCR sequences. The study aimed to test whether signatures of past pathogen exposure could be identified by cataloging public T cell receptors. On average, around 200,000 unique TCR beta nucleotide sequences were sequenced per donor among several hundred genotyped donors of the cohort, with approximately 18% of those sequences being non-productive. A later analysis re-examined previously published TCR beta repertoires from more than 600 donors and added high-resolution HLA genotyping to investigate patterns of TCR occurrence. In an earlier analysis of a few hundred of the donors, high-throughput TCR beta sequencing was used to judge whether each TCR beta V gene segment behaved as functional or pseudogenic. The study profiled the T cell repertoires of around 700 subjects by immunosequencing and related them to cytomegalovirus serostatus.

CDR1 GTSNPN and CDR2 SVGIG were looked up in the germline V gene (reference sequence). Clipping removes 8 bases from V and 5 bases from J, with 15 as the unmatched junction base count. Spanning cysteine to phenylalanine, the CDR3 consists of 17 amino acids. The sequence is cut down to CDR3 DNA, 51 bases in frame from base 1. Turning to this clone: Its specific antigen is unknown. Qualities for individual bases were not recorded, and no much larger clone is one base off.

In total, just over 650 healthy bone marrow donors made up the cohort. Cohort members were all nominally healthy when sampled, although unrecorded immune exposures were likely present. The donor tested CMV seropositive and was one of the 289 seropositive cohort members. A peripheral blood sample was collected from each donor, and TCR beta sequencing was performed on peripheral blood mononuclear cells. Genomic DNA was extracted from the blood cell samples with the Qiagen DNeasy Blood Extraction Kit. General study outcomes and caveats: The earlier analysis of about 600 of the donors excluded about 16 rarely observed V segments, including chromosome 9 orphons, because counts were too low. For the cohort, immune exposure information was limited to CMV serostatus. A later analysis found that HLA-associated TCR beta chains were more clonally expanded and had lower generation probabilities than equally common non-associated chains. A later analysis reported that several top co-occurrence clusters appeared linked to parvovirus B19, influenza, CMV and Epstein-Barr virus. According to a later analysis, TCR association rates differed among HLA loci, with DRB1 alleles showing the most associated TCRs and HLA-C alleles showing the fewest. The sequencing pipeline was judged likely to have produced a cluster of highly shared sequence variants as a technical artifact. In an earlier analysis of roughly 560 of the donors, most TCR beta V segments were observed in productive rearrangements about 90% or about 30% of the time, broadly matching IMGT annotations. Presence/absence analyses assumed roughly uniform sequencing depth across donors, an assumption that may not hold. A later genetic analysis associated a missense DCLRE1C variant with V-gene and J-gene trimming of TCR beta chains, and an independent cohort replicated the association. It was suggested by the authors that the approach could potentially be generalized to other disease states and immunological phenotypes. A total of some 180 TCR beta chains were listed by the study as associated with cytomegalovirus. Because HLA typing was unavailable for some donors at each locus, only the typed subset was used in association tests. According to a later genetic analysis, donors in an Asian-associated ancestry cluster had fewer N-insertions in productive TCRs than the approximately 630-donor mean. In both the original and validation cohorts, the classifier was reported to diagnose cytomegalovirus status with high specificity and sensitivity. A further reported finding was that TCR beta sequences accurately predicted the HLA-A and HLA-B alleles for most subjects in the first cohort. Linkage disequilibrium might explain the correlated functional status among segregating V segments, but an unknown experimental factor could not be ruled out. The cohort was sequenced for TCR beta chains only, and without alpha or paired-chain data the features that could be detected were limited. Most CMV-associated TCR beta chains appeared to be HLA-restricted in a later analysis, and the HLA associations seemed to be driven largely by CMV exposure. Three of the identified cytomegalovirus-associated TCR beta chains were confirmed in vitro to be specific for cytomegalovirus antigens. Some IMGT-functional V segments, including TRBV6-2 and TRBV6-3, could not be distinguished by the 87-base-pair reads and were therefore excluded. Across donors, most TCR sequences were observed very rarely, whereas some public TCRs were present in many individuals. When HLA alleles, especially DR and DQ, strongly co-occurred, attributing TCR associations to individual alleles was difficult. In a later analysis, some 17,000 TCR beta sequences were associated with specific HLA alleles at a false discovery rate of 0.05.

Receptor amplification or capture employed the immunoSEQ multiplex PCR assay. A mixture of 60 forward primers for TCR Vbeta segments and 13 reverse primers for TCR Jbeta segments was used in the multiplex PCR. Amplification of the CDR3 region of rearranged TCR beta genes was performed with a multiplex PCR assay on genomic DNA. On the Illumina HiSeq System, the amplified TCR beta libraries were sequenced as 87-base-pair reads. On the authors' methods: In a later analysis, 77 million or so unique TCR beta chains were counted across the 650 to 750 repertoires, and roughly 11 million of these chains were shared by at least two donors. Raw reads were error-corrected and collapsed into unique sequences by a nearest-neighbor algorithm in which closely related sequences were merged to remove PCR and sequencing errors. To assign V, D and J gene segments, CDR3 sequences were aligned to IMGT reference sequences. For a sequence to be retained, at least a six-nucleotide match to both a V gene segment and a J gene segment was required. A rearrangement was called productive if the CDR3 had no stop codons and remained in frame with V and J, and every other rearrangement was called non-productive. Following IMGT convention, CDR3 was defined as the stretch from the second conserved V-encoded cysteine up to the conserved J-encoded phenylalanine. In an earlier analysis of approximately 590 of the donors, sequences lacking an unambiguous match to a single V gene segment were excluded. An earlier analysis of fewer than 650 of the donors classified V segments as functional when productive rearrangements were above 56.7% and as segregating when the standard deviation between donors was above 5%. To diagnose cytomegalovirus status from the catalog of TCR beta chain sequences, a statistical classification framework was built. A later analysis assigned V and J genes by comparing TCR nucleotide sequences with IMGT/GENE-DB human TR gene sequences. The TCRdist pipeline was used in a later analysis to assign CDR3 sequences and most-parsimonious VDJ recombination scenarios. In a later analysis, every TCR beta chain was defined by the combination of its CDR3 amino acid sequence and its V-gene family, and reads without a unique V-gene family were dropped. In a later analysis, fewer than 650 highly shared, low-generation-probability nucleotide sequences were removed to address suspected cross-contamination and a sequencing artifact. A later analysis calculated a clonal expansion index for each public chain from normalized within-repertoire ranks of inferred template counts. In a later analysis, generation probabilities were computed with a VDJ recombination model fitted to out-of-frame rearrangements, and the resulting probabilities were checked against IGoR. In a later analysis, hypergeometric tests were used to score TCR-TCR, TCR-HLA and TCR-CMV co-occurrence, with a repertoire-size bias correction applied to TCR pairs. To estimate false discovery rates, a later analysis permuted the HLA or CMV assignments 20 times. In a later analysis, co-occurring TCRs were grouped using DBSCAN, with TCRdist sequence similarity added in when clustering inside HLA-allele-positive subsets. Co-occurrence clustering excluded repertoires with fewer than 30,000 or more than 120,000 public chains, plus five with anomalous nucleotide sharing. Entries here come from immuneACCESS through TCRdb and include only in-frame sequences with V and J called. Some clones fail to appear in such tables; in the studies checked, an unresolved V gene covers under half of the shortfall, and the cause of the remainder is unknown. V, J and clone size are taken as reported in that table, and D and trimming were inferred from the DNA itself. Here the sample has some 140,000 clones; less than 85% occur a single time. Clones ranked in the top ten supply approximately 10% of the sample.

The clonotype was recovered from a woman in her 50s in good health and CMV-seropositive. The chain is encoded by TRBV30 joined to TRBJ2-7; 16 bases in between match TRBD2. Sequencing was done on a sample of PBMCs. The CDR3 amino acid sequence is: CAGRGTSGGGRKNEQYF. Here is the DNA: TGTGCCGGACGAGGGACTAGCGGGGGGGGCCGGAAGAACGAGCAGTACTTC.